Below, one T cell receptor beta chain is given with its context. These data are taken from a study of ipilimumab plus nivolumab after autologous stem cell transplantation. Profiling relied on immunoSEQ multiplex PCR, and the TCRdb table lists in-frame clones only, not all of them. The repertoire consists of about 84,000 clones, with under 85% occurring once and the leading ten covering roughly 2.2%. J gave up 5 bases and V 4 bases, and 5 bases lay outside the gene matches. This CDR3 is 14 amino acids long. Germline V lookup: CDR1 SGHRS, CDR2 YFSETQ. This receptor was identified in a male donor with diffuse large B-cell lymphoma. Sequencing was performed on PBMCs, taken in a trial of ipilimumab plus nivolumab as post-transplant consolidation. V usage is TRBV5-1 and J usage is TRBJ2-1; 8 nucleotides align to TRBD2. This CDR3 is CASSSGGGNNEQFF. The CDR3 coding sequence is TGCGCCAGCAGCAGCGGGGGAGGAAACAATGAGCAGTTCTTC.